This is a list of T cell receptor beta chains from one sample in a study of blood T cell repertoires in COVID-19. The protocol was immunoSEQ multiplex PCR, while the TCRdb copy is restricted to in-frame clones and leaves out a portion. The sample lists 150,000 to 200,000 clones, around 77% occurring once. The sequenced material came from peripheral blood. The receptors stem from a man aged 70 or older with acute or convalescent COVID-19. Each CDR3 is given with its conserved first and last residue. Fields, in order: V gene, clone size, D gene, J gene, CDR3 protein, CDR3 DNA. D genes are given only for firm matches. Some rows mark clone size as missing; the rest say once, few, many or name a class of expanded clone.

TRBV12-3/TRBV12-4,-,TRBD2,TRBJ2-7,CASSPGLAHEQYF,TGTGCCAGCAGTCCGGGACTAGCACACGAGCAGTACTTC
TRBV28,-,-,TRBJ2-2,CASRYGGTTGELFF,TGTGCCAGCAGATATGGAGGGACTACCGGGGAGCTGTTTTTT
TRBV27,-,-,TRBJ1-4,CASRKLGDEKLFF,TGTGCCAGCAGGAAGCTGGGCGATGAAAAACTGTTTTTT
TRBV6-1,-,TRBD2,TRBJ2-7,CASSGQGLAGGPYEQYF,TGTGCCAGCAGTGGACAGGGACTAGCGGGAGGGCCCTACGAGCAGTACTTC
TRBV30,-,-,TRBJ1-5,CAWSVRGSNQPQHF,TGTGCCTGGAGTGTACGGGGGAGCAATCAGCCCCAGCATTTT
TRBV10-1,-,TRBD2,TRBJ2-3,CASSHLGLAGTDTQYF,TGCGCCAGCAGTCATCTGGGACTAGCGGGCACAGATACGCAGTATTTT
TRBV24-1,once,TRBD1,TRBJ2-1,CATSDRDRGSYNEQFF,TGTGCCACCAGTGATCGGGACAGAGGATCCTACAATGAGCAGTTCTTC
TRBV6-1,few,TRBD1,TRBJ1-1,CASSEYIGQGDGTEAFF,TGTGCCAGCAGTGAATATATAGGACAGGGCGATGGTACTGAAGCTTTCTTT
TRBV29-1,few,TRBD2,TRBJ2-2,CSVGSGSGGELFF,TGCAGCGTCGGAAGCGGGAGCGGCGGGGAGCTGTTTTTT
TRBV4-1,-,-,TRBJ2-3,CASSLNFPQELTDTQYF,TGCGCCAGCAGCCTTAATTTCCCGCAAGAACTCACAGATACGCAGTATTTT
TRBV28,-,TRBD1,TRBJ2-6,CASSLETGGSGANVLTF,TGTGCCAGCAGTTTGGAGACAGGGGGCTCTGGGGCCAACGTCCTGACTTTC
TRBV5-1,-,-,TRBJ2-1,CASSFVEAGEQFF,TGCGCCAGCAGCTTTGTTGAAGCAGGCGAGCAGTTCTTC
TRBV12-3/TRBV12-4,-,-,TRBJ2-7,CASSFDGGAEQYF,TGTGCCAGCAGCTTTGACGGAGGGGCCGAGCAGTACTTC
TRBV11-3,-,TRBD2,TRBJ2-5,CASSLDRSGTMETQYF,TGTGCCAGCAGCTTAGATCGCAGCGGGACGATGGAGACCCAGTACTTC
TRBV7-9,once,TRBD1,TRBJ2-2,CASSRTGGTGELFF,TGTGCCAGCAGCCGGACAGGGGGTACCGGGGAGCTGTTTTTT
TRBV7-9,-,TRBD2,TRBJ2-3,CAGEREGGLTDTQYF,TGTGCCGGCGAAAGGGAGGGAGGCCTTACAGATACGCAGTATTTT